Below, one T cell receptor (beta chain) is given with its context. This entry belongs to a study of blood T cell repertoires in COVID-19. Study details: From T cells, B-cell-depleted T cells, or PBMCs came the material, which was cDNA or gDNA.

Original methodology: Researchers report that nucleated cell counts were estimated from reference gene primer amplification. The repertoire was sequenced with immunoSEQ multiplex PCR; TCRdb's copy has only in-frame clones and lacks some. V, J and clone size derive from that table, while D and trimming were established from the DNA sequence. The sample holds over 250,000 clones; approximately 84% are singletons and the top ten take more than 1.1%. The source material was peripheral blood. This receptor was identified in a human donor with COVID-19, enrolled during active disease. The donor label of this sample is uncertain.

The CDR3 nucleotides read TGTGCCAGTAGATCGAGACAGGGGTCCTACGAGCAGTACTTC. It specifies CASRSRQGSYEQYF. The chain has TRBV19 and TRBJ2-7; TRBD1 matches at 8 bases. V gave up 6 bases and J gave up 1 base; unmatched junction bases: 5. Germline V gene data show CDR1 as LNHDA and CDR2 as SQIVND (reference sequence). The CDR3 runs 14 residues.